These 17 T cell receptor beta chains came from one sample sequenced in a study of T-cell memory formation after mild COVID-19. TCRdb analysed the 5' RACE reads with MiXCR anew, one entry per CDR3 protein. The data contain 350,000 to 450,000 distinct CDR3 sequences, roughly 26% of them singletons. The material sequenced was PBMCs or a T cell subset sorted from them (not recorded which). The receptors stem from an adult woman who had mild COVID-19 (a few samples of this study predate the infection). Cell type and time point are not known.

This CDR3 reads CASSLAGQGFDEQYF. For the CDR3, the DNA is TGCGCCAGCAGCTTGGCCGGGCAGGGGTTCGACGAGCAGTACTTC. V usage is TRBV5-1 and J usage is TRBJ2-7; D possibly corresponds to TRBD1 (6 bases). Trimming pared 0 bases from V and 5 bases from J, leaving 15 bases between. Looked up from germline, CDR1 is SGHRS and CDR2 is YFSETQ. The CDR3 is made up of 15 amino acids.

The gene calls are TRBV7-6 and TRBJ2-5; 7 bases are shared with TRBD1. V lost 5 bases to trimming and J lost 4 bases; unmatched junction nucleotides: 10. This CDR3 spans 15 amino acids. The germline gives CDR1 SGHVS, CDR2 FNYEAQ. The CDR3 DNA sequence: TGTGCCAGCAGCCTAATCGGGACAGAAAGAGAGACCCAGTACTTC. This translates into CASSLIGTERETQYF.

The rearrangement links TRBV19 to TRBJ2-7, with 14 nucleotides matching TRBD2. The J segment lost 2 bases and the V segment lost 4 bases, leaving 4 bases of the junction unmatched. CDR1 is LNHDA, CDR2 SQIVND, per germline (reference sequence). CDR3 length: 16 amino acids. CDR3 sequence: CASSRGLAGAPYEQYF. CDR3 in DNA: TGTGCCAGTAGTAGGGGACTAGCGGGAGCCCCCTACGAGCAGTACTTC.

This clonotype was observed a few times. V gene TRBV6-2 or TRBV6-3 combines with J gene TRBJ2-2; TRBD2 might be the D (5 bases). V lost 4 bases, J lost 0 bases, and 9 bases lay in between. CDR1 is MNHEY, CDR2 SVGEGT, per germline. The CDR3 consists of 15 residues. This CDR3 is CASSFLATNTGELFF. The CDR3 bases are TGTGCCAGCAGTTTTCTAGCCACGAACACCGGGGAGCTGTTTTTT.

The table lists this clonotype with a few counts. The chain carries TRBV14 and TRBJ2-3, with D hard to call. V was cut by 4 bases and J by 6 bases, with 11 bases left in between. The CDR3 consists of 13 residues. Germline V gene lookup returns CDR1 SGHDN and CDR2 FVKESK. CDR3 sequence reads: CASSRGVTDTQYF. The CDR3 DNA is TGTGCCAGCAGCCGTGGGGTAACCGATACGCAGTATTTT.

This CDR3 is CASVQGGTEAFF. As DNA, the CDR3 is TGTGCCAGCGTCCAAGGAGGGACTGAAGCTTTCTTT. V and J are TRBV12-3 or TRBV12-4 and TRBJ1-1; no definite D call. The CDR3 extends over 12 amino acids. V was clipped by 8 bases and J by 5 bases, with 12 bases between them.

V and J are TRBV4-1 and TRBJ1-1; D unclear. The CDR3 has 14 amino acids. Per germline, CDR1 MGHRA and CDR2 YSYEKL. V dropped 1 base and J dropped 1 base, with 7 bases sitting between them. CDR3 region: CASSQVLANTEAFF. The CDR3 bases are TGCGCCAGCAGCCAAGTGCTGGCGAACACTGAAGCTTTCTTT.

The genes are TRBV3-1 and TRBJ2-7; 9 bases map to TRBD1. Germline V gene sequence: CDR1 LGHDT, CDR2 YNNKEL (reference sequence). V was clipped by 0 bases and J by 1 base; unmatched bases: 1. The CDR3 is 15 amino acids. For the CDR3, the DNA is TGTGCCAGCAGCCAAGATGGGACAGGGTCCTACGAGCAGTACTTC. Its protein is CASSQDGTGSYEQYF.

This chain connects TRBV6-5 to TRBJ1-1, with D hard to call. The CDR3 runs to 14 residues. V was shortened by 2 bases and J by 8 bases, with 15 bases between the two germline ends. Germline V gives CDR1 MNHEY, CDR2 SVGAGI. CDR3 DNA: TGTGCCAGCAGTTACGCCGCCCGGGGAGGGGAAGCTTTCTTT. Protein: CASSYAARGGEAFF.

J is TRBJ1-1 and V is TRBV12-3 or TRBV12-4, with no clear D. The CDR3 is made up of 16 amino acids. Between the trimmed V and J ends, which lost 2 bases and 7 bases, there was a span of 20 bases. CDR3: CASSLISIAENFEAFF. The DNA for the CDR3 is TGTGCCAGCAGTTTAATCTCTATCGCAGAGAACTTTGAAGCTTTCTTT.

The chain carries TRBV7-6 and TRBJ2-3, with 11 nucleotides matching TRBD2. Trimming cost V 4 bases and J 7 bases; bases outside gene matches: 7. The CDR3 has 15 residues. Germline CDR1 is SGHVS and CDR2 is FNYEAQ. The chain's CDR3 is CASSSLSGRAYTQYF. DNA of the CDR3: TGTGCCAGCAGCTCTCTTAGCGGGAGGGCGTATACGCAGTATTTT.

This clonotype was recorded at least ten times. V usage is TRBV5-1 and J usage is TRBJ1-6, with TRBD1 as a possible D gene (5 bases). Trimming cost V 2 bases and J 2 bases, with 11 bases left between them. The CDR3 sequence is 16 residues long. The germline V gene has CDR1 SGHRS and CDR2 YFSETQ. CDR3 DNA: TGCGCCAGCAGCTTCAGGGTAGGGGCCTATAATTCACCCCTCCACTTT. It yields the protein CASSFRVGAYNSPLHF.

The rearrangement uses TRBV4-1 and TRBJ1-5; possibly TRBD1 for D (5 bases). Germline V gene data show CDR1 as MGHRA and CDR2 as YSYEKL. CDR3 size: 14 residues. Trimming removed 1 base at V and 9 bases at J, with 13 bases between. CDR3 loop: CASSQAAGGWPQHF. The CDR3 DNA follows: TGCGCCAGCAGCCAAGCGGCGGGGGGGTGGCCCCAGCATTTT.

The V gene is TRBV6-1, the J gene TRBJ2-1; TRBD2 matches at 7 bases. Germline assignment: CDR1 MNHNS and CDR2 SASEGT. This CDR3 has 14 amino acids. V trimming: 4 bases; J trimming: 8 bases; junction bases outside the gene matches: 8. The CDR3: CASSVSGGGDEQFF. The CDR3 nucleotides are TGTGCCAGCAGTGTCTCGGGAGGCGGGGATGAGCAGTTCTTC.

The chain joins TRBV5-1 to TRBJ1-1; a possible D gene is TRBD1 (5 bases). The CDR3 loop spans 17 amino acids. The V gene's germline CDR1 is SGHRS and CDR2 YFSETQ. V lost 0 bases and J lost 5, with 20 bases in between. The CDR3 coding sequence is TGCGCCAGCAGCTTGGCCGGCAGGGAGGCTCGGGGGACTGAAGCTTTCTTT. Protein sequence: CASSLAGREARGTEAFF.

Points on this clonotype: The junction differs from germline at one of its ends, possibly a read error. This sequence joins TRBV7-7 and TRBJ2-2; 7 nucleotides agree with TRBD2. CDR3 length equals 16 residues. Germline CDR1 and CDR2: SSHAT and FNYEAQ (reference sequence). CDR3 in amino acids: CASSPTSAANTGELFF. The CDR3 DNA follows: TGTGCTAGCAGCCCTACTAGCGCTGCGAACACCGGGGAGCTGTTTTTT.

This chain connects TRBV5-6 to TRBJ2-5; D may match TRBD1 or TRBD2 (6 bases each). Trimming stripped 0 bases from V and 5 bases from J, with 17 bases between. Germline V gene data show CDR1 as SGHDT and CDR2 as YYEEEE. The CDR3 loop spans 16 amino acids. The CDR3 here is CASSLGAGGGGETQYF. The DNA of the CDR3 is TGTGCCAGCAGCTTGGGCGCCGGGGGCGGAGGGGAGACCCAGTACTTC.